One and the same sample provided the 17 T cell receptor beta chains below, sequenced in a study of CD8+CD57+ T cells in acquired aplastic anemia. Sequencing involved patients with CD8+CD57+ cell expansion previously shown by flow cytometry. The study profiled TCR beta VDJ and CDR3 using genomic DNA as template. TCRdb reprocessed the reads with MiXCR, giving one entry per CDR3 protein. The sample yields 130,000 or so distinct CDR3 sequences, over 30% seen once. Sequenced sample: sorted CD4+, CD8+, or CD8+CD57+ T cells (not recorded which) from PBMCs. These receptors came from a human donor with aplastic anemia.

This rearrangement joins TRBV6-2 or TRBV6-3 to TRBJ1-4, with no clear D. Deletions cut 9 bases from V and 5 bases from J, with 13 bases between. The CDR3 contains 13 residues. Germline V gives CDR1 MNHEY, CDR2 SVGEGT. CDR3 sequence reads: CASSNRRNEKLFF. The DNA for the CDR3 is TGTGCCAGTTCTAACCGGAGAAATGAAAAACTGTTTTTT.

This clonotype was detected only a few times. The rearrangement uses TRBV4-1 and TRBJ2-1; either TRBD1 or TRBD2 may supply D (5 bases each). Germline V gene lookup returns CDR1 MGHRA and CDR2 YSYEKL. The CDR3 has 15 amino acids. V was shortened by 4 bases and J by 6 bases, with 16 bases between the two germline ends. The CDR3 region is CASSRGGTAFNEQFF. The CDR3 coding sequence is TGCGCCAGCAGCCGAGGTGGGACCGCCTTCAATGAGCAGTTCTTC.

This chain joins TRBV11-2 and TRBJ1-2; D ambiguous. The CDR3 totals 13 residues. Trimming cost V 7 bases and J 8 bases, with 17 bases left between them. The V gene's germline CDR1 is SGHAT and CDR2 FQNNGV. CDR3: CASNPMVGMGYTF. CDR3 nucleotide sequence: TGTGCCAGCAATCCCATGGTCGGAATGGGCTACACCTTC. The variable domain in full, completed from reference TRBV11-2 and TRBJ1-2, reads EAGVAQSPRYKIIEKRQSVAFWCNPISGHATLYWYQQILGQGPKLLIQFQNNGVVDDSQLPKDRFSAERLKGVDSTLKIQPAKLEDSAVYLCASNPMVGMGYTFGSGTRLTVV.

At least ten counts were recorded for this clonotype. The chain has TRBV6-2 or TRBV6-3 and TRBJ2-3; D may be TRBD2 (5 bases). Germline V lookup: CDR1 MNHEY, CDR2 SVGEGT. The V end was cut by 5 bases, the J end by 3 bases, with 12 bases between. The length of the CDR3 is 14 residues. The CDR3 bases are TGTGCCAGCAGTGACCACGGGGTTACAGATACGCAGTATTTT. This translates into CASSDHGVTDTQYF.

As for this clonotype: This may be a read error: a much more frequent sequence differs by one nucleotide. The V gene is TRBV6-1, the J gene TRBJ2-7; D is uncertain. This CDR3 has 13 amino acids. Germline V lookup: CDR1 MNHNS, CDR2 SASEGT. The CDR3 coding sequence is TGTGCCAGCAGTGAAGGGAATAGGTACGAGCAGCACTTC. Its protein is CASSEGNRYEQHF.

This clonotype was recorded many times. This chain links TRBV7-2 with TRBJ1-5, with D tentatively TRBD1 (5 bases). V was shortened by 5 bases and J by 5 bases, with 13 bases between the two germline ends. The V gene's germline CDR1 is SGHTA and CDR2 FQGNSA. This CDR3 is built from 14 residues. The CDR3 protein is CASSPPEQDQPQHF. In DNA, the CDR3 is TGTGCCAGCAGCCCACCGGAACAGGATCAGCCCCAGCATTTT.

V and J are TRBV5-1 and TRBJ1-1, with D perhaps TRBD1 (6 bases). The CDR3 runs to 13 residues. The ends were cut back, 3 bases at V and 8 bases at J, with 14 bases in the middle. The germline V gene has CDR1 SGHRS and CDR2 YFSETQ. The CDR3 sequence is CASSSEGGAEAFF. The CDR3, as DNA: TGCGCCAGCAGCTCAGAAGGGGGGGCGGAAGCTTTCTTT.

This chain connects TRBV6-5 to TRBJ1-1; 11 positions match TRBD1. This CDR3 contains 15 residues. V was clipped by 2 bases and J by 4 bases; unmatched bases: 3. Germline CDR1 and CDR2: MNHEY and SVGAGI. The CDR3 DNA reads TGTGCCAGCAGTTACATGGGACAGGGGGTCACTGAAGCTTTCTTT. Protein product: CASSYMGQGVTEAFF.

At least ten counts were recorded for this clonotype. The CDR3 loop is CASSKRDRSNEQFF. The CDR3 DNA follows: TGTGCCAGCAGCAAAAGGGACAGGAGCAATGAGCAGTTCTTC. The rearrangement links TRBV6-1 to TRBJ2-1, with TRBD1 matching over 8 bases. CDR3 size: 14 residues. The germline V gene encodes CDR1 MNHNS and CDR2 SASEGT. After removal of 6 bases from V and 6 bases from J, the junction contained 7 bases not matched to a gene.

This clonotype came up a few times. The chain has TRBV2 and TRBJ1-5, with no clear D. Trimming stripped 5 bases from V and 4 bases from J, with 15 bases between. The CDR3 sequence is 15 residues long. The germline V gene has CDR1 SNHLY and CDR2 FYNNEI. CDR3 nucleotides: TGTGCCAGCAGTTTTCCCGAGGGAGGGAATCAGCCCCAGCATTTT. It specifies CASSFPEGGNQPQHF.

This clonotype was seen once. It is unclear where the CDR3 begins or ends on the DNA, so no DNA is shown, and the CDR3 is as TCRdb lists it. The J gene is TRBJ2-5, the V gene TRBV12-5; no check of the table's D call, TRBD2, against the DNA was made. The CDR3 contains 24 residues when both ends are counted. The germline gives CDR1 LGHNT, CDR2 FRNRAP. CDR3 sequence reads: CASGLGPAGRTTSSTSGRLETQYF.

This clonotype was seen at least ten times. The chain recombines TRBV11-2 with TRBJ2-7, with no clear D. Germline V gives CDR1 SGHAT, CDR2 FQNNGV. There are 15 residues in the CDR3. Trimming removed 0 bases from V and 1 base from J, with 10 bases in between. CDR3 protein: CASSLDGVGSYEQYV. The CDR3 bases are TGTGCCAGCAGCTTAGATGGGGTAGGGTCCTACGAGCAGTACGTC.

This clonotype appeared a few times. V and J are TRBV10-3 and TRBJ1-6; tentative D call: TRBD1 (5 bases). V was cut by 2 bases and J by 7 bases, with 12 bases left in between. This CDR3 is built from 15 residues. Germline lookup yields CDR1 ENHRY and CDR2 SYGVKD. This CDR3 reads CAISEREGPNSPLHF. In DNA, the CDR3 is TGTGCCATCAGTGAGCGGGAGGGGCCAAATTCACCCCTCCACTTT.

J is TRBJ2-7 and V is TRBV27, with D possibly TRBD1 on 5 matching bases. The germline V and J ends were trimmed by 1 base and 2 bases, with 15 bases remaining between them. The CDR3 is made up of 16 amino acids. Per the germline V gene, CDR1 is MNHEY and CDR2 is SMNVEV (reference sequence). CDR3 sequence: CASSLWAPQGAYEQYF. The CDR3 DNA reads TGTGCCAGCAGTTTATGGGCCCCACAAGGGGCCTACGAGCAGTACTTC.

This chain links TRBV29-1 with TRBJ1-2; 10 bases agree with TRBD1. CDR1 and CDR2 (germline): SQVTM, ANQGSEA. CDR3 length: 14 residues. Trimming took 2 bases from V and 5 from J; bases not matched to a gene: 5. The CDR3 DNA reads TGCAGCGTTGAATCTGCGGACAGGGGGTATGGCTACACCTTC. It specifies CSVESADRGYGYTF.

This clonotype was counted many times. The chain combines TRBV29-1 with TRBJ1-3, with D maybe TRBD1 (5 bases). This CDR3 spans 14 amino acids. Germline-derived CDR1 and CDR2 are SQVTM and ANQGSEA. Trimming took 3 bases from V and 0 from J, leaving 9 bases between them. The CDR3 is CSVDGGGSGNTIYF. In DNA, the CDR3 is TGCAGCGTTGACGGGGGAGGCTCTGGAAACACCATATATTTT.

As to this clonotype: A much larger clone differs by one base, so this may be a read error. The V gene is TRBV5-5, the J gene TRBJ2-3; possible D gene TRBD2, 5 bases. Germline-derived CDR1 and CDR2 are SGHKS and YYEKEE (reference sequence). The CDR3 covers 15 residues. The CDR3 nucleotides are TGTGCCTGCAGCTTGGCTGGCGGGTTCACAGATACGCAGTATTTT. Its protein product is CACSLAGGFTDTQYF.